The following is a TCR beta chain sequence with its context. Its antigen remains unidentified. The data derive from a study of cytotoxic CD8 clonotypes in ibrutinib-treated CLL. For the study at large: IGHV unmutated 17 to 18; relapsed/refractory some ten; treatment-naive approximately 16. Sequencing produced an average of about 250,000 productive templates and some 100,000 productive rearrangements per sample.

Trimming removed 2 bases at V and 0 bases at J, with 16 bases between. Germline V gene sequence: CDR1 KGHSH, CDR2 LQKENI. The CDR3 loop spans 18 amino acids. Study-wide results and caveats: Relative to age-matched healthy donors, clonality at baseline was higher, and it tracked circulating CD8+ T-cell counts.

Depth targeted 1 in 200,000 to 1 in 1 million T cells, averaging approximately 9.9x coverage per clonotype. Sequenced by immunoSEQ multiplex PCR; TCRdb stores in-frame clones only, minus some. The repertoire has 150,000 to 200,000 clones, around nine tenths of them found once; the top ten carry about 3%. The sample was PBMCs, taken at disease progression, from a patient treated with ibrutinib. The V and J genes are TRBV18 and TRBJ1-4; D may be TRBD1 (5 bases). The receptor was isolated from a human donor with chronic lymphocytic leukemia. The CDR3 protein is CASSPEGLRIATNEKLFF. The CDR3, as DNA: TGTGCCAGCTCACCAGAGGGACTAAGGATTGCAACTAATGAAAAACTGTTTTTT.